The following is a T cell receptor beta chain sequence with its context. The antigen it binds to is not known. No base quality information exists; no much larger clone differs at one position. Using the deep immunoSEQ assay, multiplex PCR amplified TCR CDR3 regions from genomic DNA. For each cell subset, the extracted genomic DNA was distributed evenly across all wells of several immunoSEQ 96-well plates, and each plate served as one replicate. For sorted subsets, about 210 ng of genomic DNA, equivalent to around 31,000 T cell genomes, went into each replicate PCR. Purified libraries were quantified with a Qubit 3.0 fluorometer, sized on a Bioanalyzer 2100, and re-quantified with the KAPA Library Quantification kit. Every immunoSEQ 96-well plate was sequenced on a dedicated single-read 150-cycle Illumina NextSeq 550 flow cell. The study's processing was this. Because the immunoSEQ output included only junctional sequences and no quality scores, the filtering could not be the same as the filtering used for full-length reads. To assign V/J genes and CDR3, sequences were annotated against IMGT germline references using PyIR, a Python wrapper for IgBLAST v1.9. Reads were filtered out if the reads had weak V/J assignments (E-value above 1e-6), no CDR3, stop codons, out-of-frame junctions, or ambiguous translated residues. V3J clonotypes were defined by identical inferred V gene, J gene, and CDR3 amino acid sequence. Percentage overlap between repertoires was computed as shared unique clonotypes divided by the size of the smaller repertoire. Three approaches were used to assess repertoire richness: RTK rarefaction, the Chao1 estimator, and Recon v2.1 estimates of unobserved clonotypes. OLGA was used to compute generation probabilities for all TCRbeta clonotypes that the gDNA method yielded from several donors. TCRdb stores this immuneACCESS table with in-frame sequences only. Part of the clones is absent; in the studies checked, under half of the shortfall reflects unresolved V genes, and no reason is known for the rest. D and trimming come from the DNA, and the V and J calls and clone size come from that table. A total of roughly 1,500,000 clones appear in this sample, 95% to 99% of them only once. About 0.4% of the sample is held by the ten biggest clonotypes.

This sample is part of a study of shared clonotypes between healthy human individuals (dated by TCRdb to about 2020). Regarding the research as a whole: The cohort comprised two women and a few men aged 18 to 49 years. Blood TCR repertoires of several healthy adults were deeply sequenced to estimate repertoire size and the extent of clonotype sharing between individuals. Each donor's leukapheresis produced roughly between roughly 0.85 and 10 billion PBMCs. Per donor, three plates each were used for CD4 naive and CD4 memory, two for CD8 naive, and one for CD8 memory. Different laboratories and diverse techniques were used to prepare libraries and sequence TCR repertoires, to increase sequencing depth and limit assay-specific biases. Broad study findings and their caveats: Incomplete sequencing was indicated by rarefaction of sorted-subset datasets, despite the large sequencing depth. Compared with non-shared clonotypes, the clonotypes found in all four sorted-subset donors had higher generation probabilities. Only blood was sampled, and tissue TCR repertoires likely differ from those in blood. Sharing across a few donors was observed for about 5% of naive CD4, less than 4% of naive CD8, about 2.3% of memory CD4, and less than 0.45% of memory CD8 clonotypes. Pairwise subsampling indicated that sequencing depth was expected to affect the degree of clonotype sharing among donors. Estimated clonotype richness was generally larger for naive than for memory subsets. Because the study included only a small number of donors, the genetic and exposure-history diversity represented was limited.

Healthy HIV-negative adults with no recently reported acute infections or vaccinations were included as donors. Every donor was a Caucasian adult living in Nashville, Tennessee, USA. CD4+ T cells were enriched by magnetic negative selection, after which naive cells were positively selected on CD45RA and the negative fraction was taken as the memory subset. Blood was collected by leukapheresis, and PBMCs were isolated by Ficoll-Histopaque density gradient centrifugation and then cryopreserved in liquid nitrogen vapor phase. Analytical flow cytometry was used to check the purity and quantity of every magnetically sorted T cell population. Each sorted fraction had its genomic DNA isolated and then quantified by UV absorbance on a Nanodrop 2000c. This receptor was taken from a man aged 25 to 45 in good health. Source material: naive CD4+ T cells sorted from blood. Sample cell subset or site, as interpreted from the label and publication: CD45RA+ positively selected.

The CDR3 region reads CASSPRYRGLGQPQHF. At the DNA level, the sequence is TGTGCCAGCAGTCCTCGCTATAGGGGGCTGGGGCAGCCCCAGCATTTT. The receptor chain draws on TRBV28 and TRBJ1-5; 7 bases in between match TRBD1. Clipping removes 5 bases from V and 7 bases from J, with 14 as the unmatched junction base count. Measured from the cysteine to the phenylalanine, the CDR3 is 16 residues long. The sequence is cut down to CDR3 DNA, 48 bases in frame from base 1. Taken from the germline V gene, the CDR1 and CDR2 loops are MDHEN and SYDVKM.